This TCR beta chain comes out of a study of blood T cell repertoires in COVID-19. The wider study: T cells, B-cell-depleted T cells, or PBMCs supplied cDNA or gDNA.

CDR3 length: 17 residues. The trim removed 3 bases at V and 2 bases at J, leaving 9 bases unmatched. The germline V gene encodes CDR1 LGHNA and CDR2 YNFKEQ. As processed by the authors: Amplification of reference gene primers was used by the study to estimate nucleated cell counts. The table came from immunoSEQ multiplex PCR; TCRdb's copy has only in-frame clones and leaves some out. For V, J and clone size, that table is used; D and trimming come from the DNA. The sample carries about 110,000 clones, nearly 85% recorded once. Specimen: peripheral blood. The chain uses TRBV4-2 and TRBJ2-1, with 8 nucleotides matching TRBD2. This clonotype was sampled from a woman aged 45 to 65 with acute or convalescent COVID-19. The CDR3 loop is CASSQVVGSGAYNEQFF. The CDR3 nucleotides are TGTGCCAGCAGCCAGGTCGTTGGTAGCGGGGCCTACAATGAGCAGTTCTTC.